This T cell receptor (beta chain) is from a study of blood T cell repertoires in COVID-19. Study context: The analysed material was cDNA or gDNA that came from T cells, B-cell-depleted T cells, or PBMCs.

Seattle patients were enrolled while actively infected and followed longitudinally. Trimming pared 1 base from V and 14 bases from J, leaving 15 bases between. This CDR3 region has 13 residues. Germline CDR1 is SGHVS and CDR2 is FQNEAQ. Clones were sequenced by immunoSEQ multiplex PCR, and TCRdb holds only the in-frame ones, with some missing. The table shows just under 350,000 clones, with over 80% occurring only once. This clonotype originated in a woman between 45 and 65 years old with COVID-19, enrolled during active disease. The rearrangement uses TRBV7-8 and TRBJ2-1; D is possibly TRBD1 (5 bases). The sample consisted of peripheral blood. The CDR3: CASSLGGGQGKFF. The CDR3 bases are TGTGCCAGCAGCTTAGGGGGTGGGCAGGGAAAGTTCTTC.